A single sample gave rise to the 24 T cell receptor beta chains below, sequenced in a study of blood T cell repertoires in COVID-19. Clones were read by immunoSEQ multiplex PCR, and TCRdb kept only the in-frame ones, dropping some. In the table there are tens of thousands of clones, roughly 90% of which are singletons. Sequenced material: peripheral blood. These TCRs come from a man in his 60s with COVID-19, enrolled during active disease.

This clone was seen only once. This rearrangement joins TRBV7-9 to TRBJ1-2; 7 nucleotides match TRBD1. Germline V gene data show CDR1 as SEHNR and CDR2 as FQNEAQ (reference sequence). The CDR3 totals 14 residues. V lost 5 bases and J lost 6; bases outside the gene matches: 9. This CDR3 reads CASSLRTGRDGYTF. The DNA of the CDR3 is TGTGCCAGCAGCCTAAGGACAGGACGCGATGGCTACACCTTC.

This chain joins TRBV18 and TRBJ1-2; D is perhaps TRBD1 (5 bases). Trimming took 0 bases from V and 5 from J, leaving 16 bases between them. Looked up from germline, CDR1 is KGHSH and CDR2 is LQKENI. The CDR3 contains 16 residues. CDR3 protein: CASSPPGRGESYGYTF. CDR3 nucleotide sequence: TGTGCCAGCTCACCACCGGGACGGGGGGAGTCGTATGGCTACACCTTC.

V is TRBV19 and J is TRBJ1-4; D ambiguous. This CDR3 has 16 amino acids. V lost 4 bases to trimming and J lost 5 bases, with 17 bases between them. Germline-derived CDR1 and CDR2 are LNHDA and SQIVND (reference sequence). CDR3 residues: CASSSGLRGYNEKLFF. Here the CDR3 DNA reads TGTGCCAGTAGTAGCGGGTTGCGAGGGTACAATGAAAAACTGTTTTTT. The variable domain in full, completed from reference TRBV19 and TRBJ1-4, reads DGGITQSPKYLFRKEGQNVTLSCEQNLNHDAMYWYRQDPGQGLRLIYYSQIVNDFQKGDIAEGYSVSREKKESFPLTVTSAQKNPTAFYLCASSSGLRGYNEKLFFGSGTQLSVL.

The chain combines TRBV5-1 with TRBJ1-1; D may be TRBD1 (6 bases). Germline V lookup: CDR1 SGHRS, CDR2 YFSETQ. Trimming cost V 2 bases and J 1 base, with 12 bases left between them. The CDR3 consists of 15 residues. This CDR3 reads CASSFGGAENTEAFF. CDR3 in DNA: TGCGCCAGCAGCTTCGGGGGGGCTGAGAACACTGAAGCTTTCTTT. The full variable domain, rest sourced from reference TRBV5-1 and TRBJ1-1, is KAGVTQTPRYLIKTRGQQVTLSCSPISGHRSVSWYQQTPGQGLQFLFEYFSETQRNKGNFPGRFSGRQFSNSRSEMNVSTLELGDSALYLCASSFGGAENTEAFFGQGTRLTVV.

The genes are TRBV3-1 (or the pseudogene TRBV3-2) and TRBJ2-1; D is undetermined. The CDR3 is 13 residues long. Germline assignment: CDR1 LGHDT and CDR2 YNNKEL (reference sequence). With 2 bases removed from V and 9 bases from J, the gap between germline ends came to 11 bases. The CDR3 DNA is TGTGCCAGCAGCCAATCCCCCCGCGGTGAGCAGTTCTTC. Translating gives CASSQSPRGEQFF.

In this sample, this clone turned up once. The V call is TRBV28, the J call TRBJ1-5; D is perhaps TRBD1 (5 bases). CDR1 is MDHEN and CDR2 is SYDVKM in the germline V gene. The CDR3 spans 15 residues. Trimming took off 7 bases at V and 3 bases at J, with 16 bases between the two ends. The CDR3 sequence is CASNIPGGINQPQHF. CDR3 sequence (DNA): TGTGCCAGCAATATACCTGGGGGGATCAATCAGCCCCAGCATTTT. The entire variable domain, with the rest obtained from reference TRBV28 and TRBJ1-5, is as follows: DVKVTQSSRYLVKRTGEKVFLECVQDMDHENMFWYRQDPGLGLRLIYFSYDVKMKEKGDIPEGYSVSREKKERFSLILESASTNQTSMYLCASNIPGGINQPQHFGDGTRLSIL.

The V and J genes are TRBV6-5 and TRBJ2-7, with 12 bases that match TRBD2. With 10 bases clipped from V and 3 bases from J, the junction kept 10 bases outside the gene matches. The CDR3 spans 15 residues. CDR1 is MNHEY and CDR2 is SVGAGI in the germline V gene. DNA for the CDR3: TGTGCCACCAACCAAGAGACTAGCGGGAGCTACGAGCAGTACTTC. Residues: CATNQETSGSYEQYF.

CDR3 sequence reads: CASSLSMGLATEQFF. The CDR3 DNA sequence: TGTGCCAGCAGTTTATCGATGGGACTAGCGACTGAGCAGTTCTTC. The chain couples TRBV27 to TRBJ2-1, with 10 nucleotides matching TRBD2. Per germline, CDR1 MNHEY and CDR2 SMNVEV (reference sequence). V was clipped by 0 bases and J by 9 bases; unmatched bases: 5. CDR3 length equals 15 residues.

The chain uses TRBV7-9 and TRBJ2-7, with D maybe TRBD2 (7 bases). This CDR3 contains 19 residues. CDR1 and CDR2 from the germline V gene are SEHNR and FQNEAQ (reference sequence). V shed 5 bases and J shed 2 bases, with 28 bases lying between them. The CDR3 region is CASSPQGVKYGGATYEQYF. DNA for the CDR3: TGTGCCAGCAGCCCCCAAGGTGTCAAGTATGGGGGGGCGACCTACGAGCAGTACTTC.

The V call is TRBV7-6, the J call TRBJ1-6; TRBD1 aligns across 10 bases. Germline V gives CDR1 SGHVS, CDR2 FNYEAQ. V lost 6 bases, J lost 8 bases, and 4 bases stayed unmatched. This CDR3 has 14 amino acids. CDR3 bases: TGTGCCAGCAGATCCGGGACAGGGGATTCACCCCTCCACTTT. It specifies CASRSGTGDSPLHF.

The chain carries TRBV29-1 and TRBJ2-6; 7 positions match TRBD1. CDR3 length equals 14 residues. V lost 4 bases and J lost 4; bases outside the gene matches: 4. CDR1 and CDR2 from the germline V gene are SQVTM and ANQGSEA. The CDR3 coding sequence is TGCAGCGTTGGACAGGGCCCCGGGGCCAACGTCCTGACTTTC. Amino acids: CSVGQGPGANVLTF.

J is TRBJ1-5 and V is TRBV15; D gene uncertain. From germline, CDR1 is LNHNV and CDR2 YYDKDF (reference sequence). V lost 0 bases and J 5 bases, leaving 11 bases between the germline ends. This CDR3 spans 15 amino acids. CDR3 sequence (DNA): TGTGCCACCAGCAGAGAAGGAGGGAGTGATCAGCCCCAGCATTTT. It yields the protein CATSREGGSDQPQHF.

The V call is TRBV6-5, the J call TRBJ2-3; D not resolved. V was shortened by 6 bases and J by 6 bases, with 10 bases between the two germline ends. Germline CDR1 reads MNHEY; CDR2 reads SVGAGI. This CDR3 has 12 amino acids. In nucleotides, the CDR3 is TGTGCCAGCAGCCAGACAAGCGATACGCAGTATTTT. It specifies CASSQTSDTQYF.

This sequence joins TRBV6-1 and TRBJ2-2, with TRBD2 as a possible D gene (5 bases). CDR1 is MNHNS and CDR2 is SASEGT in the germline V gene. V was cut by 3 bases and J by 7 bases, with 18 bases left in between. This CDR3 contains 16 residues. The CDR3 region has the DNA TGTGCCAGCAGTGAGGCGTCAGGCCGACGGGGCGGGGAGCTGTTTTTT. Translated: CASSEASGRRGGELFF.

The chain recombines TRBV6-1 with TRBJ2-7; weak D call: TRBD2 (5 bases). The CDR3 sequence is 15 residues long. Germline values: CDR1 MNHNS, CDR2 SASEGT. V gave up 2 bases and J gave up 0 bases, with 11 bases separating them. CDR3 in amino acids: CASSESGFFSYEQYF. The CDR3 DNA reads as TGTGCCAGCAGTGAATCGGGGTTTTTCTCCTACGAGCAGTACTTC.

The chain carries TRBV29-1 and TRBJ2-5; possible D gene TRBD1, 5 bases. The CDR3 loop spans 14 amino acids. Trimming removed 5 bases at V and 5 bases at J, with 18 bases between. The germline V gene has CDR1 SQVTM and CDR2 ANQGSEA. The CDR3 region has the DNA TGCAGCGTTAGCCTAGTGCAGGGTCGGGAGACCCAGTACTTC. It specifies CSVSLVQGRETQYF.

The rearrangement joins TRBV11-2 to TRBJ1-6; the D is unclear. The CDR3 is 12 amino acids. V was clipped by 3 bases and J by 8 bases, with 5 bases between them. Germline-derived CDR1 and CDR2 are SGHAT and FQNNGV. The CDR3 nucleotides are TGTGCCAGCAGCTTTGGAGATTCACCCCTCCACTTT. Its protein is CASSFGDSPLHF. Drawing the rest from reference TRBV11-2 and TRBJ1-6, the complete variable domain is EAGVAQSPRYKIIEKRQSVAFWCNPISGHATLYWYQQILGQGPKLLIQFQNNGVVDDSQLPKDRFSAERLKGVDSTLKIQPAKLEDSAVYLCASSFGDSPLHFGNGTRLTVT.

V is TRBV5-1 and J is TRBJ2-7; D call uncertain. Germline V gene data show CDR1 as SGHRS and CDR2 as YFSETQ. The CDR3 totals 13 residues. V was clipped by 3 bases and J by 3 bases, with 10 bases between them. CDR3 bases: TGCGCCAGCAGCTCCAGGCCGAACTACGAGCAGTACTTC. Amino acids: CASSSRPNYEQYF.

This clone was counted a few times. This chain connects TRBV4-2 to TRBJ2-7; no clear D gene. This CDR3 is built from 15 residues. With 3 bases removed from V and 2 bases from J, the gap between germline ends came to 14 bases. Looked up from germline, CDR1 is LGHNA and CDR2 is YNFKEQ. This CDR3 is CASSQRPGPAYEQYF. The CDR3 nucleotides read TGTGCCAGCAGCCAGCGCCCGGGTCCGGCCTACGAGCAGTACTTC.

The rearrangement joins TRBV2 to TRBJ2-7; 9 nucleotides match TRBD2. V gave up 4 bases and J gave up 3 bases; unmatched junction bases: 10. Per germline, CDR1 SNHLY and CDR2 FYNNEI. CDR3 length: 16 amino acids. CDR3 residues: CASSGARGTSSYEQYF. DNA of the CDR3: TGTGCCAGCAGTGGAGCACGGGGGACTAGCAGCTACGAGCAGTACTTC.

The rearrangement uses TRBV6-6 and TRBJ2-1; no clear D gene. Trimming removed 2 bases at V and 9 bases at J, with 8 bases between. This CDR3 region has 12 residues. The germline V gene encodes CDR1 MNHNY and CDR2 SVGAGI (reference sequence). The CDR3 coding sequence is TGTGCCAGCAGTTACAGGCAGGTTGAGCAGTTCTTC. Translation: CASSYRQVEQFF.

The CDR3 nucleotides are TGTGCCAGCAGTCCCAGGGACTACTATTTCTCCTACGAGCAGTACTTC. It yields the protein CASSPRDYYFSYEQYF. The rearrangement links TRBV27 to TRBJ2-7, with 7 bases fitting TRBD2. CDR1 and CDR2 from the germline V gene are MNHEY and SMNVEV (reference sequence). The CDR3 spans 16 residues. V dropped 5 bases and J dropped 0; count of bases not matched to a gene: 10.

The chain uses TRBV7-8 and TRBJ2-2; 11 nucleotides line up with TRBD2. V dropped 3 bases and J dropped 5; count of bases not matched to a gene: 5. This CDR3 spans 16 amino acids. The germline CDR1 and CDR2 sequences are SGHVS and FQNEAQ. CDR3 region: CASSLGSSGRTGELFF. The CDR3 region has the DNA TGTGCCAGCAGCTTGGGTTCTAGCGGGAGGACCGGGGAGCTGTTTTTT.

This clone was counted between two and nine times. This chain connects TRBV7-8 to TRBJ1-3; a possible D gene is TRBD1 (6 bases). Per germline, CDR1 SGHVS and CDR2 FQNEAQ. This CDR3 has 16 amino acids. The V end lost 0 bases, the J end lost 4 bases, and 13 bases lay between the germline ends. The CDR3, as DNA: TGTGCCAGCAGCTTAGCGAGGACAGCTCAGGGAAACACCATATATTTT. The encoded protein is CASSLARTAQGNTIYF.